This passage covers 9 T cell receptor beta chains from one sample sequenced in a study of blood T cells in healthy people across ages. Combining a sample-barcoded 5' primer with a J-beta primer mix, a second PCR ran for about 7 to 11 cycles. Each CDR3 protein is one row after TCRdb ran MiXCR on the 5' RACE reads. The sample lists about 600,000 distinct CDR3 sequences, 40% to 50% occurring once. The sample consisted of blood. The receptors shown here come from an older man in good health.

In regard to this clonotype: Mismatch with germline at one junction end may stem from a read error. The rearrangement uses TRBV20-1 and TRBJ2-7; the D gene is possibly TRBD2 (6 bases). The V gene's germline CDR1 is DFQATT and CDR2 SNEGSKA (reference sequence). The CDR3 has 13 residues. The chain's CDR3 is CSARAGFSYEQYF. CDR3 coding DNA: TGCAGTGCCAGAGCGGGTTTTAGCTACGAGCAGTACTTC.

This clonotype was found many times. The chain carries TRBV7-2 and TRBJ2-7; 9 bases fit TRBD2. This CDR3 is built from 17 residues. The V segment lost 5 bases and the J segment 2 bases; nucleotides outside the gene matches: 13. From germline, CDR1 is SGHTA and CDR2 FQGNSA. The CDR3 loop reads CASSPGLATLITYEQYF. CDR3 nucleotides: TGTGCCAGCAGCCCGGGACTAGCCACCCTGATAACCTACGAGCAGTACTTC.

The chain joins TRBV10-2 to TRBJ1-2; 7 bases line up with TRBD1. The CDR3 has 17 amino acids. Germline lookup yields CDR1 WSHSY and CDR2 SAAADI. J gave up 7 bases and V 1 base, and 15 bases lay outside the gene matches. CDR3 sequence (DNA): TGCGCCAGCAGTGAGTGGTGGCAGGGGGTCGACCCGAGTGGCTACACCTTC. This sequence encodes CASSEWWQGVDPSGYTF.

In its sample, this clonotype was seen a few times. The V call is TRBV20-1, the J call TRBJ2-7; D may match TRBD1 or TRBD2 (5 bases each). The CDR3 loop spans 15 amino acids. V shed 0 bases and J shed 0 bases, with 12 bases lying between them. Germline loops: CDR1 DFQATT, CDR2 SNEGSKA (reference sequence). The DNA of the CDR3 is TGCAGTGCTAGAGATCAGGGTGGGAGCTCCTACGAGCAGTACTTC. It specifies CSARDQGGSSYEQYF.

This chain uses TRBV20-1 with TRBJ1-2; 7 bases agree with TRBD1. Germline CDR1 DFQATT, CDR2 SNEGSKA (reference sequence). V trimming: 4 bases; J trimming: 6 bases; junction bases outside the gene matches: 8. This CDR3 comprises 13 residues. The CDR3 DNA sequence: TGCAGTGCTATACGACAGGGAGTCCATGGCTACACCTTC. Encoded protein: CSAIRQGVHGYTF.

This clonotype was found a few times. This chain's CDR3 is CASSLGGGNPYEQYF. The DNA of the CDR3 is TGTGCCAGCAGTTTAGGGGGTGGAAATCCCTACGAGCAGTACTTC. This chain joins TRBV12-3 or TRBV12-4 and TRBJ2-7, with unresolved D. Trimming took 1 base from V and 2 from J, leaving 12 bases between them. The CDR3 runs 15 residues.

This CDR3 is CASSLTGGGRGYNEQFF. The DNA for the CDR3 is TGTGCCAGCAGCTTAACGGGGGGCGGGAGGGGCTACAATGAGCAGTTCTTC. The chain carries TRBV7-3 and TRBJ2-1, with 9 bases that match TRBD2. The CDR3 consists of 17 residues. Trimming removed 0 bases from V and 3 bases from J; junction bases left unmatched: 6. Germline V lookup: CDR1 SGHTA, CDR2 FQGTGA.

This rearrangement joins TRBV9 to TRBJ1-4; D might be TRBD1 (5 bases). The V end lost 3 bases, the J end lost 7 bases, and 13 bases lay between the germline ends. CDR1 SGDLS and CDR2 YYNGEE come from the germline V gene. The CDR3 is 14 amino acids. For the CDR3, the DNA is TGTGCCAGCAGCGCCCCGGGGGTCGGTGAAAAACTGTTTTTT. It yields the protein CASSAPGVGEKLFF.

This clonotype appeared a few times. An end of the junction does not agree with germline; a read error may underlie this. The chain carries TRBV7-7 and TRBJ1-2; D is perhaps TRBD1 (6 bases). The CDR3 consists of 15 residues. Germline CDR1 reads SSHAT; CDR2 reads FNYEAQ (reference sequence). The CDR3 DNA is TGTGCTAGCAGGATGAGGGACAACCACCTTTATGGCTACACCTTC. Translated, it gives CASRMRDNHLYGYTF.